One and the same sample provided the 27 T cell receptor beta chains below, sequenced in a study of blood T cell repertoires in COVID-19. Repertoires were generated with immunoSEQ multiplex PCR, while TCRdb's copy carries only in-frame clones and drops some. The sample lists around 170,000 clones; roughly four fifths were seen once. The sequenced sample was peripheral blood. The receptors here all came from a human donor in a cohort sampled during active COVID-19.

A few counts support this clone. For the CDR3, the DNA is TGTGCCAGTGCCCAGGGTCCTGAAGCTTTCTTT. Translating gives CASAQGPEAFF. The V and J genes are TRBV3-1 (or the pseudogene TRBV3-2) and TRBJ1-1, with a tentative D call TRBD1 (5 bases). The length of the CDR3 is 11 residues. The V end was cut by 9 bases, the J end by 6 bases, with 11 bases between. Germline V lookup: CDR1 LGHDT, CDR2 YNNKEL (reference sequence).

The V call is TRBV5-5, the J call TRBJ1-2; possible D gene TRBD1, 5 bases. CDR3 length: 13 amino acids. Trimming removed 4 bases at V and 6 bases at J, with 13 bases between. Germline values: CDR1 SGHKS, CDR2 YYEKEE (reference sequence). The DNA for the CDR3 is TGTGCCAGCAGCCAACGCCAGGGTGATGGCTACACCTTC. Its translation: CASSQRQGDGYTF.

The chain recombines TRBV3-1 (or the pseudogene TRBV3-2) with TRBJ1-2, with D unclear. The CDR3 covers 15 residues. V gave up 0 bases and J gave up 4 bases, with 12 bases separating them. Germline lookup yields CDR1 LGHDT and CDR2 YNNKEL (reference sequence). CDR3 DNA: TGTGCCAGCAGCCAAGATATTTCTAGGTCCTATGGCTACACCTTC. This encodes CASSQDISRSYGYTF.

This rearrangement joins TRBV7-2 to TRBJ1-3; possible D gene TRBD1, 5 bases. Germline-derived CDR1 and CDR2 are SGHTA and FQGNSA. V lost 2 bases, J lost 0 bases, and 11 bases lay in between. This CDR3 is built from 16 residues. The CDR3 DNA reads TGTGCCAGCAGCTTATCCCAGGGTTACTCTGGAAACACCATATATTTT. It yields the protein CASSLSQGYSGNTIYF. Based on the CDR3 plus reference TRBV7-2 and TRBJ1-3, the full variable domain is GAGVSQSPSNKVTEKGKDVELRCDPISGHTALYWYRQSLGQGLEFLIYFQGNSAPDKSGLPSDRFSAERTGGSVSTLTIQRTQQEDSAVYLCASSLSQGYSGNTIYFGEGSWLTVV.

The chain has TRBV3-1 (or the pseudogene TRBV3-2) and TRBJ1-2, with unresolved D. The V gene lost 3 bases and the J gene lost 8 bases, with 10 bases spanning the gap. Per germline, CDR1 LGHDT and CDR2 YNNKEL (reference sequence). This CDR3 comprises 12 residues. This chain's CDR3 is CASSQSGGGYTF. The CDR3 region has the DNA TGTGCCAGCAGCCAGTCGGGAGGCGGCTACACCTTC.

This clone came up once. The chain carries TRBV11-2 and TRBJ2-5; possible D gene TRBD2, 6 bases. V lost 5 bases and J lost 4, with 23 bases in between. Germline V gene sequence: CDR1 SGHAT, CDR2 FQNNGV. The CDR3 is 17 residues long. CDR3: CASSTTRSGLEGETQYF. The CDR3 DNA reads TGTGCCAGCAGCACAACTCGTAGCGGACTGGAGGGAGAGACCCAGTACTTC.

The rearrangement uses TRBV5-1 and TRBJ1-1; D may be TRBD1 (5 bases). In germline, CDR1 is SGHRS, CDR2 YFSETQ. V was trimmed by 0 bases and J by 4 bases, leaving 13 bases between them. The CDR3 covers 15 residues. This chain's CDR3 is CASSLVTMGGTEAFF. The CDR3 coding sequence is TGCGCCAGCAGCTTGGTTACCATGGGGGGCACTGAAGCTTTCTTT.

V is TRBV28 and J is TRBJ1-2; D is perhaps TRBD1 (6 bases). The germline gives CDR1 MDHEN, CDR2 SYDVKM. The CDR3 totals 13 residues. Trimming pared 5 bases from V and 4 bases from J, leaving 11 bases between. CDR3 sequence (DNA): TGTGCCAGCAGTCTGGACAGTGTCTATGGCTACACCTTC. Translated: CASSLDSVYGYTF.

In DNA form, the CDR3 reads TGTGCCAGTAGTATACCACATCTGGCAACTAATGAAAAACTGTTTTTT. Its translation: CASSIPHLATNEKLFF. The chain employs TRBV19 and TRBJ1-4; D is uncertain. The CDR3 totals 16 residues. V lost 2 bases, J lost 0 bases, and 10 bases lay in between. The germline V gene has CDR1 LNHDA and CDR2 SQIVND (reference sequence).

The chain uses TRBV19 and TRBJ1-2; a weak D match, TRBD1 (5 bases). The CDR3 runs 15 residues. Trimming shortened V by 5 bases and J by 3 bases, and 16 bases separated the two germline ends. CDR1 is LNHDA, CDR2 SQIVND, per germline (reference sequence). The CDR3 sequence is CASSLHQGADYGYTF. The CDR3 coding sequence is TGTGCCAGTAGTCTCCATCAGGGTGCGGACTATGGCTACACCTTC.

V gene TRBV11-2 combines with J gene TRBJ2-4; 9 bases match TRBD2. Germline V CDR1 and CDR2: SGHAT, FQNNGV. This CDR3 is built from 17 residues. J lost 1 base, V lost 1 base, and 5 bases had no gene match. CDR3 sequence reads: CASSLALAGDAKNIQYF. The CDR3 bases are TGTGCCAGCAGCTTAGCGTTAGCGGGAGATGCCAAAAACATTCAGTACTTC. Variable domain in full (rest from reference TRBV11-2 and TRBJ2-4): EAGVAQSPRYKIIEKRQSVAFWCNPISGHATLYWYQQILGQGPKLLIQFQNNGVVDDSQLPKDRFSAERLKGVDSTLKIQPAKLEDSAVYLCASSLALAGDAKNIQYFGAGTRLSVL.

The V and J genes are TRBV5-1 and TRBJ2-7, with 9 bases fitting TRBD1. CDR1 is SGHRS and CDR2 is YFSETQ in the germline V gene. J gave up 1 base and V 1 base, and 6 bases lay outside the gene matches. CDR3 length: 16 amino acids. In DNA, the CDR3 is TGCGCCAGCAGCTTGAGGCCGGGACAGGGATCCTACGAGCAGTACTTC. Its translation is CASSLRPGQGSYEQYF.

The gene calls are TRBV9 and TRBJ2-7; maybe TRBD2 (5 bases). CDR1 and CDR2 from the germline V gene are SGDLS and YYNGEE. With 0 bases removed from V and 3 bases from J, the gap between germline ends came to 16 bases. This CDR3 has 16 amino acids. The CDR3 spells CASSVGPGLAIYEQYF. The CDR3 DNA sequence: TGTGCCAGCAGCGTAGGCCCCGGACTGGCGATCTACGAGCAGTACTTC.

The CDR3 DNA sequence: TGTGCCAGCAGCCACGCAAGGGGGGGTTCCGAGCAGTACTTC. The encoded protein is CASSHARGGSEQYF. The chain couples TRBV3-1 (or the pseudogene TRBV3-2) to TRBJ2-7, with D maybe TRBD2 (7 bases). The CDR3 consists of 14 residues. The germline V gene has CDR1 LGHDT and CDR2 YNNKEL (reference sequence). Trimming pared 3 bases from V and 6 bases from J, leaving 15 bases between.

This clone was seen only once. The V call is TRBV27, the J call TRBJ2-7; 8 nucleotides align to TRBD2. After removal of 3 bases from V and 4 bases from J, the junction contained 5 bases not matched to a gene. Germline loops: CDR1 MNHEY, CDR2 SMNVEV (reference sequence). The length of the CDR3 is 14 residues. CDR3 sequence reads: CASSFSGIEYEQYF. The DNA for the CDR3 is TGTGCCAGCAGTTTTAGCGGGATAGAATACGAGCAGTACTTC.

CDR3 sequence reads: CASSLLQAYEQYF. The CDR3 DNA reads TGTGCCAGCAGCTTATTACAGGCTTACGAGCAGTACTTC. The chain joins TRBV7-2 to TRBJ2-7; D might be TRBD1 (5 bases). CDR3 size: 13 residues. Deletions cut 2 bases from V and 4 bases from J, with 9 bases between. Germline V gene data show CDR1 as SGHTA and CDR2 as FQGNSA. Full variable domain (rest looked up from reference TRBV7-2 and TRBJ2-7): GAGVSQSPSNKVTEKGKDVELRCDPISGHTALYWYRQSLGQGLEFLIYFQGNSAPDKSGLPSDRFSAERTGGSVSTLTIQRTQQEDSAVYLCASSLLQAYEQYFGPGTRLTVT.

This clone was found a few times. The rearrangement links TRBV19 to TRBJ1-5; possibly TRBD1 for D (5 bases). The CDR3 totals 13 residues. Trimming left V 10 bases short and J 3 bases short, with 13 bases between. Looked up from germline, CDR1 is LNHDA and CDR2 is SQIVND (reference sequence). CDR3 DNA sequence: TGTGCCACTAAGGAGGGGTTCAATCAGCCCCAGCATTTT. Its protein is CATKEGFNQPQHF.

CDR3 nucleotide sequence: TGTGCCAGCAGTTTAAGAGGGGGAAGCAATCAGCCCCAGCATTTT. Translating gives CASSLRGGSNQPQHF. This chain connects TRBV28 to TRBJ1-5, with D possibly being TRBD1 (6 bases). Germline V gene data show CDR1 as MDHEN and CDR2 as SYDVKM. CDR3 length: 15 amino acids. V lost 2 bases and J 1 base, leaving 9 bases between the germline ends.

The J gene is TRBJ2-7, the V gene TRBV7-9; 12 nucleotides match TRBD2. This CDR3 comprises 16 residues. Germline assignment: CDR1 SEHNR and CDR2 FQNEAQ (reference sequence). Trimming removed 3 bases from V and 5 bases from J; junction bases left unmatched: 8. DNA of the CDR3: TGTGCCAGCAGCTTCTTGCTAGCGGGGGGGCCCAACGAGCAGTACTTC. Amino acid sequence: CASSFLLAGGPNEQYF.

This clone occurred a few times. The rearrangement uses TRBV7-2 and TRBJ1-1; 8 positions agree with TRBD1. Trimming removed 3 bases from V and 1 base from J; junction bases left unmatched: 4. There are 15 residues in the CDR3. Germline V CDR1 and CDR2: SGHTA, FQGNSA. The CDR3 sequence: CASSLDRVENTEAFF. The DNA for the CDR3 is TGTGCCAGCAGCTTGGACAGGGTTGAGAACACTGAAGCTTTCTTT.

The chain carries TRBV20-1 and TRBJ2-5; a possible D gene is TRBD1 (5 bases). Germline assignment: CDR1 DFQATT and CDR2 SNEGSKA (reference sequence). There are 12 residues in the CDR3. V gave up 4 bases and J gave up 2 bases, with 8 bases separating them. The CDR3 coding sequence is TGCAGTGCTACTGACAGTCAAGAGACCCAGTACTTC. As protein: CSATDSQETQYF.

J is TRBJ2-7 and V is TRBV3-1 (or the pseudogene TRBV3-2), with 7 positions matching TRBD2. Losses at the gene ends were 4 bases for V and 7 bases for J; bases not matched to a gene: 16. Germline-derived CDR1 and CDR2 are LGHDT and YNNKEL (reference sequence). This CDR3 spans 16 amino acids. Here the CDR3 reads CASSLGAGEIRWEQYF. The CDR3 DNA follows: TGTGCCAGCAGCCTAGGGGCGGGGGAGATCCGTTGGGAGCAGTACTTC.

The chain joins TRBV7-3 to TRBJ1-2, with TRBD1 matching 10 bases. J lost 7 bases, V lost 5 bases, and 7 bases had no gene match. The germline V gene has CDR1 SGHTA and CDR2 FQGTGA. This CDR3 is built from 14 residues. The CDR3 loop reads CASSTGTGESGYTF. The DNA for the CDR3 is TGTGCCAGCAGCACCGGGACAGGGGAGTCTGGCTACACCTTC. Together with reference TRBV7-3 and TRBJ1-2, the CDR3 gives the full variable domain: GAGVSQTPSNKVTEKGKYVELRCDPISGHTALYWYRQSLGQGPEFLIYFQGTGAADDSGLPNDRFFAVRPEGSVSTLKIQRTERGDSAVYLCASSTGTGESGYTFGSGTRLTVV.

The chain links TRBV27 to TRBJ2-1, with 10 positions matching TRBD2. V dropped 6 bases and J dropped 9; count of bases not matched to a gene: 8. The CDR3 loop spans 14 amino acids. In germline, CDR1 is MNHEY, CDR2 SMNVEV (reference sequence). As DNA, the CDR3 is TGTGCCAGCAGAGGATTAGCGGGAGGTGTTGAGCAGTTCTTC. Its translation: CASRGLAGGVEQFF.

The chain employs TRBV28 and TRBJ1-1; TRBD1 matches 7 bases. The CDR3 runs to 15 residues. The junction had 9 bases not matched to a gene; V was cut back by 2 bases and J by 6 bases. Germline CDR1 and CDR2: MDHEN and SYDVKM. CDR3 sequence: CASSLASTGTPEAFF. In nucleotides, the CDR3 is TGTGCCAGCAGTTTAGCCTCGACAGGGACGCCTGAAGCTTTCTTT.

The chain carries TRBV18 and TRBJ1-2; D may be TRBD1 (5 bases). In germline, CDR1 is KGHSH, CDR2 LQKENI. CDR3 length equals 13 residues. The V end lost 2 bases, the J end lost 6 bases, and 10 bases lay between the germline ends. DNA for the CDR3: TGTGCCAGCTCACCAGAGCAGGGAAATGGCTACACCTTC. Its protein is CASSPEQGNGYTF.

The genes are TRBV7-9 and TRBJ1-5; 7 positions match TRBD1. The CDR3 spans 13 residues. The J segment lost 5 bases and the V segment lost 5 bases, leaving 3 bases of the junction unmatched. Germline V gene data show CDR1 as SEHNR and CDR2 as FQNEAQ (reference sequence). The CDR3 loop is CASSPDRDQPQHF. The CDR3 DNA sequence: TGTGCCAGCAGCCCAGACAGGGATCAGCCCCAGCATTTT.